The source of this TCR beta chain is a study of OX40 agonist ivuxolimab in advanced cancers. TCRdb keeps only in-frame clones here, not all; method: immunoSEQ multiplex PCR. The table lists tens of thousands of clones, about 88% of them singletons. The CDR3 has 14 residues. The J segment lost 1 base and the V segment lost 3 bases, leaving 2 bases of the junction unmatched. Per germline, CDR1 SEHNR and CDR2 FQNEAQ (reference sequence). Sequencing was performed on CD4+ or CD8+ T cells sorted from blood, taken in a trial of the OX40 agonist ivuxolimab. The sequence was collected from an adult with an advanced solid tumor such as melanoma, head and neck, liver or kidney cancer. The chain links TRBV7-9 to TRBJ2-5, with 7 bases fitting TRBD2. The CDR3 nucleotides are TGTGCCAGCAGCTTCCTAGCGGTCCAAGAGACCCAGTACTTC. Its translation: CASSFLAVQETQYF.